Below, one T cell receptor (beta chain) is given with its context. This sample is part of a study of PD-L1 blockade in urothelial cancer. Time point of the sample: pretreatment peripheral blood. The templates were synthetic TCR analogs, and they were spiked into each PCR. Method: immunoSEQ multiplex PCR; TCRdb's copy keeps in-frame clones and lacks some. The data hold 15,000 to 20,000 clones, with around nine tenths observed a single time. The TCR comes from a man in his 70s with urothelial cancer. The material sequenced was PBMCs, taken around atezolizumab (anti-PD-L1) treatment.

In DNA form, the CDR3 reads TGTGCCAGCGCGACAGCTAGCTCCTACGAGCAGTACTTC. It encodes CASATASSYEQYF. The chain combines TRBV27 with TRBJ2-7; a possible D gene is TRBD1 (5 bases). The CDR3 is 13 residues long. Looked up from germline, CDR1 is MNHEY and CDR2 is SMNVEV (reference sequence). V was cut by 8 bases and J by 0 bases, with 11 bases left in between.